These 23 T cell receptor beta chains were sequenced from one sample in a study of blood T cell repertoires in COVID-19. TCRdb's table, derived via immunoSEQ multiplex PCR, lists solely in-frame clones and lacks some. Here the sample spans roughly 100,000 clones, 81% being singletons. The sample comprised peripheral blood. The receptors come from a woman in her 70s with acute or convalescent COVID-19.

The chain combines TRBV4-2 with TRBJ2-2; D possibly corresponds to TRBD1 (5 bases). From germline, CDR1 is LGHNA and CDR2 YNFKEQ. Trimming stripped 1 base from V and 6 bases from J, with 15 bases between. The length of the CDR3 is 16 residues. This CDR3 is CASSQGGRARAGELFF. In DNA form, the CDR3 reads TGTGCCAGCAGCCAAGGGGGCAGGGCCCGCGCCGGGGAGCTGTTTTTT.

V gene TRBV15 combines with J gene TRBJ2-6, with 9 bases lining up with TRBD1. The CDR3 extends over 18 amino acids. V was pared by 1 base and J by 0 bases, with 4 bases of the junction left unmatched. Germline V lookup: CDR1 LNHNV, CDR2 YYDKDF (reference sequence). The CDR3 DNA sequence: TGTGCCACCAGCAGAGGACAGGGGGGAGGCTCTGGGGCCAACGTCCTGACTTTC. Encoded protein: CATSRGQGGGSGANVLTF.

V is TRBV7-2 and J is TRBJ1-3; D perhaps matches TRBD1 (5 bases). The V and J ends lost 5 bases and 8 bases respectively, with 25 bases between them. The length of the CDR3 is 17 residues. In germline, CDR1 is SGHTA, CDR2 FQGNSA. CDR3 bases: TGTGCCAGCAGCGCAGGCTTAGGTCGGGCGGCGGGGGACACCATATATTTT. This encodes CASSAGLGRAAGDTIYF. The full variable domain, completed using reference TRBV7-2 and TRBJ1-3, is GAGVSQSPSNKVTEKGKDVELRCDPISGHTALYWYRQSLGQGLEFLIYFQGNSAPDKSGLPSDRFSAERTGGSVSTLTIQRTQQEDSAVYLCASSAGLGRAAGDTIYFGEGSWLTVV.

V usage is TRBV6-2 or TRBV6-3 and J usage is TRBJ2-1; D is unresolved. V lost 2 bases and J 0 bases, leaving 17 bases between the germline ends. The CDR3 consists of 18 residues. Germline V gene data show CDR1 as MNHEY and CDR2 as SVGEGT. CDR3 sequence: CASSYPIALVGSYNEQFF. In nucleotides, the CDR3 is TGTGCCAGCAGTTACCCCATAGCCCTGGTCGGCTCCTACAATGAGCAGTTCTTC.

The V call is TRBV15, the J call TRBJ2-1; 11 bases match TRBD2. Trimming took 0 bases from V and 8 from J; bases not matched to a gene: 6. Germline V gene data show CDR1 as LNHNV and CDR2 as YYDKDF (reference sequence). This CDR3 is 16 amino acids long. CDR3 in DNA: TGTGCCACCAGCAGAGATCTAGCGGGGGGAATCGATGAGCAGTTCTTC. Amino acids: CATSRDLAGGIDEQFF.

The chain couples TRBV11-2 to TRBJ2-7; 7 nucleotides agree with TRBD1. The V gene end was trimmed by 1 base and the J gene end by 3 bases; junction bases not matched to a gene: 6. The germline CDR1 and CDR2 sequences are SGHAT and FQNNGV. The CDR3 extends over 15 amino acids. The CDR3 loop is CASSLGPGQIYEQYF. As DNA, the CDR3 is TGTGCCAGCAGCTTAGGTCCGGGACAGATCTACGAGCAGTACTTC.

The rearrangement uses TRBV19 and TRBJ1-4; TRBD1 matches at 10 bases. The CDR3 runs to 15 residues. V was clipped by 5 bases and J by 7 bases; unmatched bases: 7. Germline V gene data show CDR1 as LNHDA and CDR2 as SQIVND (reference sequence). The DNA of the CDR3 is TGTGCCAGTAGTGACCCCGGGACAGGGGTTGAAAAACTGTTTTTT. Protein: CASSDPGTGVEKLFF.

The genes are TRBV6-6 and TRBJ1-2; TRBD1 matches 8 bases. J was trimmed by 2 bases and V by 0 bases; bases with no gene match: 5. CDR3 length: 16 residues. Germline V gives CDR1 MNHNY, CDR2 SVGAGI (reference sequence). The CDR3: CASSYSRQGANYGYTF. For the CDR3, the DNA is TGTGCCAGCAGTTACTCGAGGCAGGGGGCGAACTATGGCTACACCTTC.

A single count supports this clone. V is TRBV5-1 and J is TRBJ2-1, with 9 bases lining up with TRBD1. CDR3 length: 15 residues. Germline V gene data show CDR1 as SGHRS and CDR2 as YFSETQ. V gave up 2 bases and J gave up 5 bases; unmatched junction bases: 5. CDR3 in DNA: TGCGCCAGCAGCTTTGCGGGACAGGGACACAATGAGCAGTTCTTC. It codes for CASSFAGQGHNEQFF.

The chain carries TRBV18 and TRBJ2-7; TRBD1 matches 8 bases. The germline V gene has CDR1 KGHSH and CDR2 LQKENI. V was pared by 3 bases and J by 5 bases, with 6 bases of the junction left unmatched. This CDR3 region has 14 residues. In DNA, the CDR3 is TGTGCCAGCTCACCCCTGGACAGGGACCACGAGCAGTACTTC. Encoded protein: CASSPLDRDHEQYF.

The rearrangement uses TRBV28 and TRBJ2-1; 8 bases line up with TRBD2. Per the germline V gene, CDR1 is MDHEN and CDR2 is SYDVKM. V was pared by 4 bases and J by 2 bases, with 4 bases of the junction left unmatched. The CDR3 has 15 residues. This CDR3 reads CASSWSGSPYNEQFF. For the CDR3, the DNA is TGTGCCAGCAGTTGGAGCGGGAGTCCCTACAATGAGCAGTTCTTC.

This clone has just one count. At the DNA level, this CDR3 is encoded by other sequences in the same sample as well. This sequence joins TRBV6-5 and TRBJ1-1; 10 bases fit TRBD1. This CDR3 is 12 amino acids long. From germline, CDR1 is MNHEY and CDR2 SVGAGI. V shed 8 bases and J 4 bases; nucleotides not matched to a gene: 1. For the CDR3, the DNA is TGTGCCAGCCGGACAGGGGGCACTGAAGCTTTCTTT. This gives the protein CASRTGGTEAFF.

J is TRBJ1-5 and V is TRBV7-2; 8 nucleotides match TRBD1. The CDR3 covers 16 residues. Germline values: CDR1 SGHTA, CDR2 FQGNSA. The V gene end was trimmed by 4 bases and the J gene end by 0 bases; junction bases not matched to a gene: 5. CDR3 region: CASSSGGRYSNQPQHF. DNA for the CDR3: TGTGCCAGCAGCTCAGGGGGCAGGTATAGCAATCAGCCCCAGCATTTT.

The CDR3 here is CASSPPGLETQYF. The CDR3 nucleotides read TGTGCCAGCAGCCCACCGGGTTTGGAGACCCAGTACTTC. The chain uses TRBV12-3 or TRBV12-4 and TRBJ2-5; D not certain. Between the trimmed V and J ends, which lost 6 bases and 5 bases, there was a span of 13 bases. CDR3 length equals 13 residues.

This clone came up once. The chain employs TRBV19 and TRBJ1-1; D gene unclear. Germline assignment: CDR1 LNHDA and CDR2 SQIVND (reference sequence). The CDR3 contains 13 residues. V was trimmed by 6 bases and J by 2 bases, leaving 10 bases between them. In nucleotides, the CDR3 is TGTGCCAGTAGCGAGGGCCCTAACACTGAAGCTTTCTTT. This gives the protein CASSEGPNTEAFF.

The rearrangement links TRBV27 to TRBJ2-2, with 8 positions matching TRBD1. Trimming took 6 bases from V and 1 from J; bases not matched to a gene: 10. The CDR3 contains 17 residues. Germline assignment: CDR1 MNHEY and CDR2 SMNVEV (reference sequence). As DNA, the CDR3 is TGTGCCAGCAGCCCTTATACCGGGACAGGGAACACCGGGGAGCTGTTTTTT. Encoded protein: CASSPYTGTGNTGELFF.

The chain employs TRBV5-1 and TRBJ1-2; D possibly corresponds to TRBD1 (6 bases). The CDR3 runs to 14 residues. Per the germline V gene, CDR1 is SGHRS and CDR2 is YFSETQ. V was cut by 4 bases and J by 6 bases, with 16 bases left in between. The CDR3 DNA reads as TGCGCCAGCAGCGGGCAGGGGTTCCTTGATGGCTACACCTTC. Its protein product is CASSGQGFLDGYTF.

The J gene is TRBJ1-2, the V gene TRBV3-1 (or the pseudogene TRBV3-2); D remains unclear. V lost 0 bases and J 6 bases, leaving 14 bases between the germline ends. Germline values: CDR1 LGHDT, CDR2 YNNKEL (reference sequence). This CDR3 contains 15 residues. The CDR3 loop reads CASSQDRSAADGYTF. The CDR3 nucleotides are TGTGCCAGCAGCCAAGATAGGTCTGCTGCGGATGGCTACACCTTC.

The V call is TRBV3-1 (or the pseudogene TRBV3-2), the J call TRBJ2-2; 11 bases fit TRBD2. CDR3 size: 14 residues. Trimming cost V 9 bases and J 6 bases; bases outside gene matches: 6. Germline loops: CDR1 LGHDT, CDR2 YNNKEL (reference sequence). The chain's CDR3 is CASSGTSGAGELFF. CDR3 nucleotide sequence: TGTGCCAGTTCCGGGACTAGCGGAGCCGGGGAGCTGTTTTTT.

The genes are TRBV19 and TRBJ1-5; possibly TRBD1 for D (5 bases). Germline CDR1 LNHDA, CDR2 SQIVND (reference sequence). The CDR3 has 15 amino acids. The ends were cut back, 7 bases at V and 3 bases at J, with 16 bases in the middle. The CDR3 sequence: CASTPGQRINQPQHF. CDR3 coding DNA: TGTGCCAGTACCCCCGGACAACGTATCAATCAGCCCCAGCATTTT.

The rearrangement uses TRBV15 and TRBJ2-2, with 8 nucleotides matching TRBD1. CDR3 length equals 16 residues. CDR1 and CDR2 (germline): LNHNV, YYDKDF (reference sequence). V shed 4 bases and J 0 bases; nucleotides not matched to a gene: 4. CDR3 nucleotide sequence: TGTGCCACCAGCAAACACAGGGGGGCGAACACCGGGGAGCTGTTTTTT. Translated, it gives CATSKHRGANTGELFF.

In this sample, this clone turned up once. V and J are TRBV19 and TRBJ2-7, with D perhaps matching TRBD1 (6 bases). V was trimmed by 3 bases and J by 3 bases, leaving 12 bases between them. There are 14 residues in the CDR3. In germline, CDR1 is LNHDA, CDR2 SQIVND (reference sequence). CDR3 DNA sequence: TGTGCCAGTAGTATCTGGCAGGGACACTACGAGCAGTACTTC. Translated: CASSIWQGHYEQYF.

This clone was found many times. This chain uses TRBV7-3 with TRBJ1-6; D is uncertain. CDR1 is SGHTA, CDR2 FQGTGA, per germline. The V and J ends lost 4 bases and 9 bases respectively, with 7 bases between them. The CDR3 contains 12 residues. CDR3 nucleotide sequence: TGTGCCAGCAGCTCGCCGGGTTCACCCCTCCACTTT. It is translated as CASSSPGSPLHF.